This record looks at one T cell receptor (beta chain) sequence and its context. The antigen remains unidentified. The data are from a study of beta chain features in type 1 diabetes. Study findings and constraints: PCR might pick shorter templates more often, in the same way for patients and controls. The naive, central memory and Treg TCRB repertoires of patients appeared to be more similar to one another than those of healthy donors.

Every bit of the isolated RNA underwent reverse transcription, so sequencing read expressed TCRB transcripts. Measured with immunoSEQ multiplex PCR; TCRdb has only the in-frame clones, and not every one. The sample has about 930,000 clones; 17% are singletons. The length of the CDR3 is 12 residues. Germline CDR1 and CDR2: LNHDA and SQIVND (reference sequence). The germline V and J ends were trimmed by 9 bases and 4 bases, with 12 bases remaining between them. The sequenced material came from naive CD4+ T cells from blood. J is TRBJ2-5 and V is TRBV19; D unclear. This TCR was sampled from a woman aged 18-29 years in good health. CDR3 nucleotide sequence: TGTGCCAGCCGCGCCAAGGGAGAGACCCAGTACTTC. Residues: CASRAKGETQYF.